Listed here are 15 T cell receptor beta chains from one sample, sequenced in a study of T cells after yellow fever vaccination. TCRdb independently ran MiXCR on the 5' RACE reads; one entry per CDR3 protein. Found here are under 300,000 distinct CDR3 sequences, 6.5% to 7.5% of them singletons; the top ten hold roughly 1%. Sequenced material: CD4+ T cells sorted from PBMCs, taken on the day of the yellow fever booster vaccination. These receptors were obtained from a man aged 30 to 45 who received the YFV17D yellow fever vaccine.

The V call is TRBV11-2, the J call TRBJ2-1, with D possibly matching TRBD2 (5 bases). CDR1 is SGHAT, CDR2 FQNNGV, per germline. V was pared by 6 bases and J by 7 bases, with 13 bases between. The CDR3 runs 13 residues. The CDR3 bases are TGTGCCAGCAGGCCCCCGGGGTCTAATGAGCAGTTCTTC. This sequence encodes CASRPPGSNEQFF.

This clonotype has only a few counts. Its ends do not fully match the called genes, so a read error is possible. The chain combines TRBV20-1 with TRBJ2-7; either TRBD1 or TRBD2 may supply D (5 bases each). This CDR3 has 15 amino acids. The germline gives CDR1 DFQATT, CDR2 SNEGSKA (reference sequence). The CDR3 protein is CSAPRQTNRDGGKDF. The CDR3, as DNA: TGCAGTGCTCCTAGACAAACGAACCGGGACGGCGGAAAAGACTTC.

The CDR3 spells CASSIDFVTTLTDTQYF. The CDR3 DNA reads as TGTGCCAGTAGTATAGACTTCGTGACCACCCTCACAGATACGCAGTATTTT. V is TRBV19 and J is TRBJ2-3, with D hard to call. This CDR3 contains 17 residues. CDR1 is LNHDA, CDR2 SQIVND, per germline (reference sequence). The V and J ends lost 0 bases and 2 bases respectively, with 15 bases between them.

This clonotype was recorded at least ten times. The V gene is TRBV7-9, the J gene TRBJ2-5; 7 nucleotides agree with TRBD2. The CDR3 has 14 residues. The V and J ends lost 3 bases and 5 bases, in that order; junction bases with no gene match: 6. The V gene's germline CDR1 is SEHNR and CDR2 FQNEAQ (reference sequence). As DNA, the CDR3 is TGTGCCAGCAGCTTCGGGGGGTCCAGGGAGACCCAGTACTTC. Translating it yields CASSFGGSRETQYF.

This clonotype was picked up many times. J is TRBJ1-2 and V is TRBV11-2; D unresolved. The CDR3 runs 14 residues. V was cut by 9 bases and J by 0 bases, with 14 bases left in between. The germline CDR1 and CDR2 sequences are SGHAT and FQNNGV. Written as DNA, the CDR3 is TGTGCCAGAAGCAGTCGGGCCCCTAACTATGGCTACACCTTC. Its translation is CARSSRAPNYGYTF.

This clonotype has ten or more counts. This chain links TRBV20-1 with TRBJ2-1, with D perhaps matching TRBD2 (6 bases). The CDR3 is 13 amino acids. The germline V and J ends were trimmed by 6 bases and 5 bases, with 14 bases remaining between them. Germline V gives CDR1 DFQATT, CDR2 SNEGSKA (reference sequence). Written as DNA, the CDR3 is TGCAGTGCCTACGGAGGGCGCAACAATGAGCAGTTCTTC. It is translated as CSAYGGRNNEQFF.

This clonotype was detected a few times. This chain joins TRBV7-8 and TRBJ2-3; possibly TRBD2 for D (6 bases). Per the germline V gene, CDR1 is SGHVS and CDR2 is FQNEAQ. The CDR3 is 16 amino acids. The V end was cut by 5 bases, the J end by 7 bases, with 22 bases between. As DNA, the CDR3 is TGTGCCAGCAGCCTAGACGGGACTGCGCGATTGAATACGCAGTATTTT. It specifies CASSLDGTARLNTQYF.

This clonotype occurred many times. The CDR3 DNA reads as TGCAGTGCTAGGGGACTAGCGGGAGGCGGAGATACGCAGTATTTT. Encoded protein: CSARGLAGGGDTQYF. The chain links TRBV20-1 to TRBJ2-3; TRBD2 aligns across 15 bases. Germline-derived CDR1 and CDR2 are DFQATT and SNEGSKA (reference sequence). The V segment lost 3 bases and the J segment 5 bases; nucleotides outside the gene matches: 3. CDR3 size: 15 residues.

The chain joins TRBV5-1 to TRBJ2-1, with TRBD1 matching over 9 bases. V lost 0 bases to trimming and J lost 4 bases; unmatched junction nucleotides: 2. From germline, CDR1 is SGHRS and CDR2 YFSETQ. This CDR3 has 15 amino acids. Written as DNA, the CDR3 is TGCGCCAGCAGCTTGGTGGGACAGGGATACAATGAGCAGTTCTTC. It encodes CASSLVGQGYNEQFF.

In its sample, this clonotype was seen many times. V is TRBV4-3 and J is TRBJ2-5; D is unresolved. The CDR3 totals 15 residues. CDR1 is LGHNA and CDR2 is YSLEER in the germline V gene. The ends were cut back, 1 base at V and 2 bases at J, with 11 bases in the middle. The CDR3 DNA reads as TGCGCCAGCAGCCAAGGGACCAGCAAACAAGAGACCCAGTACTTC. Translation gives CASSQGTSKQETQYF.

This clonotype was found a few times. This rearrangement joins TRBV3-1 to TRBJ2-3; the match to TRBD2 covers 11 bases. The V segment lost 4 bases and the J segment 8 bases; nucleotides outside the gene matches: 11. The CDR3 sequence is 16 residues long. CDR1 is LGHDT, CDR2 YNNKEL, per germline (reference sequence). CDR3 nucleotide sequence: TGTGCCAGCAGCCGGGGGACTAGCGGTGCTGGGGGTACGCAGTATTTT. It encodes CASSRGTSGAGGTQYF.

This clonotype was counted many times. The chain carries TRBV20-1 and TRBJ2-2; D possibly corresponds to TRBD2 (5 bases). This CDR3 contains 16 residues. V was shortened by 0 bases and J by 4 bases, with 15 bases between the two germline ends. Germline V CDR1 and CDR2: DFQATT, SNEGSKA (reference sequence). In DNA form, the CDR3 reads TGCAGTGCTAGAGACCCAGCGGCAGCCCGCACCGGGGAGCTGTTTTTT. This sequence encodes CSARDPAAARTGELFF.

Only a few counts were recorded for this clonotype. The genes are TRBV4-3 and TRBJ2-6; possibly TRBD1 for D (5 bases). Trimming pared 1 base from V and 0 bases from J, leaving 16 bases between. This CDR3 comprises 19 residues. Germline V lookup: CDR1 LGHNA, CDR2 YSLEER. The CDR3 reads CASSQALGAGNSGANVLTF. The CDR3 DNA follows: TGCGCCAGCAGCCAAGCTCTAGGCGCAGGGAACTCTGGGGCCAACGTCCTGACTTTC.

This clonotype occurred many times. The J gene is TRBJ1-1, the V gene TRBV20-1, with D possibly matching TRBD1 (5 bases). Between the trimmed V and J ends, which lost 3 bases and 1 base, there was a span of 12 bases. The CDR3 covers 14 residues. Germline V lookup: CDR1 DFQATT, CDR2 SNEGSKA (reference sequence). The CDR3 reads CSARGEDKNTEAFF. The CDR3 DNA is TGCAGTGCTAGGGGTGAGGACAAGAACACTGAAGCTTTCTTT.

This clonotype was recorded many times. V and J are TRBV28 and TRBJ2-2; 7 bases agree with TRBD2. The CDR3 covers 15 residues. The ends lost 8 bases at V and 3 bases at J; junction bases unmatched: 9. Germline CDR1 and CDR2: MDHEN and SYDVKM. In DNA form, the CDR3 reads TGTGCCAGCGAACTGGGAGGGTTGGACACCGGGGAGCTGTTTTTT. Translation: CASELGGLDTGELFF.